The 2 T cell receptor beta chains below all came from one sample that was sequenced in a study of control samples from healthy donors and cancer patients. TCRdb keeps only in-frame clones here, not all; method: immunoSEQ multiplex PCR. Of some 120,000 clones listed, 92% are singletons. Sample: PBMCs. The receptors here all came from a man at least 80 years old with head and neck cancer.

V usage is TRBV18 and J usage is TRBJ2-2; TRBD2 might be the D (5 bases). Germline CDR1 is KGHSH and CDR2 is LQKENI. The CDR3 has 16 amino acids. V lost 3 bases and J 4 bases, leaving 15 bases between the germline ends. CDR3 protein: CASSPRAPGGTGELFF. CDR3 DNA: TGTGCCAGCTCACCCCGAGCCCCCGGAGGCACCGGGGAGCTGTTTTTT. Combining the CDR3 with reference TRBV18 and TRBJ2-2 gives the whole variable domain NAGVMQNPRHLVRRRGQEARLRCSPMKGHSHVYWYRQLPEEGLKFMVYLQKENIIDESGMPKERFSAEFPKEGPSILRIQQVVRGDSAAYFCASSPRAPGGTGELFFGEGSRLTVL.

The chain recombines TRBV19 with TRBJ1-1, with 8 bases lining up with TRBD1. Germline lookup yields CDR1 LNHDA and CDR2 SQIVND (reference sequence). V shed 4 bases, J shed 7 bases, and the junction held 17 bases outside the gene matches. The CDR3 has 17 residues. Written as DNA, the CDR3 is TGTGCCAGTAGTAGCCTCCCCCGATTGGACAGGGCCGATGAAGCTTTCTTT. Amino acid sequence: CASSSLPRLDRADEAFF.